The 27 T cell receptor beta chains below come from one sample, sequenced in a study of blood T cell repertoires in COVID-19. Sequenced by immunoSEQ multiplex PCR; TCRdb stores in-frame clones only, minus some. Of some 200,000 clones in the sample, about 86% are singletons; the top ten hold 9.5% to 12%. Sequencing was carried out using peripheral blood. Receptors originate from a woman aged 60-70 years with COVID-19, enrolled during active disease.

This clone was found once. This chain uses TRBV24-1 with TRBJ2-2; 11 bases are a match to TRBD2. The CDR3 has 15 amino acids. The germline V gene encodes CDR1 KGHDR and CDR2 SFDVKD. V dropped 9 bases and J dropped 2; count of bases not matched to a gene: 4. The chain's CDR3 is CATQGLAANTGELFF. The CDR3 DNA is TGTGCCACCCAGGGACTAGCGGCCAACACCGGGGAGCTGTTTTTT.

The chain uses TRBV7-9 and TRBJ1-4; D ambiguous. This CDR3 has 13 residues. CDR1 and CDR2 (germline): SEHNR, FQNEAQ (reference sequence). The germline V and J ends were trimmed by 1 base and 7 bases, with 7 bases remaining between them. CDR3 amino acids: CASSLGSGEKLFF. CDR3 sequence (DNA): TGTGCCAGCAGCTTAGGGAGCGGTGAAAAACTGTTTTTT.

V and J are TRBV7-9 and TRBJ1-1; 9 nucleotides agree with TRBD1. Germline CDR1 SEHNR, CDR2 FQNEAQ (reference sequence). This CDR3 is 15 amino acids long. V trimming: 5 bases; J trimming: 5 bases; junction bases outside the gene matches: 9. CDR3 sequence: CASSATPGTGTEAFF. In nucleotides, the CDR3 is TGTGCCAGCAGCGCCACCCCCGGGACAGGGACTGAAGCTTTCTTT. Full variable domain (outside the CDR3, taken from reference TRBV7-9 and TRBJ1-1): DTGVSQNPRHKITKRGQNVTFRCDPISEHNRLYWYRQTLGQGPEFLTYFQNEAQLEKSRLLSDRFSAERPKGSFSTLEIQRTEQGDSAMYLCASSATPGTGTEAFFGQGTRLTVV.

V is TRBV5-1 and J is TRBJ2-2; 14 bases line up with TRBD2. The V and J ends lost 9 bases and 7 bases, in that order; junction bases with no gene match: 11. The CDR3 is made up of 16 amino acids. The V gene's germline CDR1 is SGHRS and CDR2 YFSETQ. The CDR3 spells CATRGTSGSKHGELFF. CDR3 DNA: TGCGCCACCCGGGGGACTAGCGGGAGTAAACACGGGGAGCTGTTTTTT.

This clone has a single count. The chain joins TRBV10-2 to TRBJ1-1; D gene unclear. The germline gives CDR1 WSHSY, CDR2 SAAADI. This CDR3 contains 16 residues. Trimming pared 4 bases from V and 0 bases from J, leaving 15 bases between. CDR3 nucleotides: TGCGCCAGCAGTGTTTCGAGGGCGGGGATGAACACTGAAGCTTTCTTT. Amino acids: CASSVSRAGMNTEAFF.

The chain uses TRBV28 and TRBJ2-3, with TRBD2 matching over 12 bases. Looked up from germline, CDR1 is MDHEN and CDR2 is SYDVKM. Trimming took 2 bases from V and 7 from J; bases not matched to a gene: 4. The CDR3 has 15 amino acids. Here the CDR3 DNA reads TGTGCCAGCAGTTTAGCGACTAGCGGGAGAAATACGCAGTATTTT. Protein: CASSLATSGRNTQYF. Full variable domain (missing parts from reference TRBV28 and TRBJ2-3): DVKVTQSSRYLVKRTGEKVFLECVQDMDHENMFWYRQDPGLGLRLIYFSYDVKMKEKGDIPEGYSVSREKKERFSLILESASTNQTSMYLCASSLATSGRNTQYFGPGTRLTVL.

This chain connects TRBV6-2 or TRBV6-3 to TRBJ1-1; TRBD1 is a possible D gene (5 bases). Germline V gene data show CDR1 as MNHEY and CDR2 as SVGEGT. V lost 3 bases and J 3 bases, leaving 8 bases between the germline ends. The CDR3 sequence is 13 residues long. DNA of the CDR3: TGTGCCAGCAGTTATCAGGGCGACACTGAAGCTTTCTTT. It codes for CASSYQGDTEAFF.

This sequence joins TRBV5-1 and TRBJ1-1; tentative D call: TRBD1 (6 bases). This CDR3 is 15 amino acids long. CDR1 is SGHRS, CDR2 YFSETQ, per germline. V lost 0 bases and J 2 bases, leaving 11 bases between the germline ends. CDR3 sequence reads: CASSLGGPSNTEAFF. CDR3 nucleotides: TGCGCCAGCAGCTTGGGGGGGCCCTCAAACACTGAAGCTTTCTTT.

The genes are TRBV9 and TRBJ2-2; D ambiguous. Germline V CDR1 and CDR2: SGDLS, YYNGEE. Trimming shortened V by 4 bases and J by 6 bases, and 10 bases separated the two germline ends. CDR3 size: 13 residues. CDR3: CASSTRFPGELFF. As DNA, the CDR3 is TGTGCCAGCAGCACACGATTTCCCGGGGAGCTGTTTTTT.

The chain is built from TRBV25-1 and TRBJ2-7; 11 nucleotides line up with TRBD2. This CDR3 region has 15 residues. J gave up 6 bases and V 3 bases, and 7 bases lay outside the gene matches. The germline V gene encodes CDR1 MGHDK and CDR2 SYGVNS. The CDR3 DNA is TGTGCCAGCAGTGAGTCAACTAGCGGGAGACGCGAGCAGTACTTC. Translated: CASSESTSGRREQYF.

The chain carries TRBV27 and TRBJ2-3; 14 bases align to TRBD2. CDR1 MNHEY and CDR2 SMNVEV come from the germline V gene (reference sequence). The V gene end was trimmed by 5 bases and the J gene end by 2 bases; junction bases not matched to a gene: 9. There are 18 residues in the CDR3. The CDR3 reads CASSKPGLAGVVTDTQYF. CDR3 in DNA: TGTGCCAGCAGTAAACCGGGACTAGCGGGAGTCGTCACAGATACGCAGTATTTT.

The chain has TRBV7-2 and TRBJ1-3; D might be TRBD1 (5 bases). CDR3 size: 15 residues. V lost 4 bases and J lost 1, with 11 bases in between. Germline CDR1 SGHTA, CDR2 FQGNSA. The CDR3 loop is CASSSMQGSGNTIYF. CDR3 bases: TGTGCCAGCAGCTCCATGCAGGGTTCTGGAAACACCATATATTTT.

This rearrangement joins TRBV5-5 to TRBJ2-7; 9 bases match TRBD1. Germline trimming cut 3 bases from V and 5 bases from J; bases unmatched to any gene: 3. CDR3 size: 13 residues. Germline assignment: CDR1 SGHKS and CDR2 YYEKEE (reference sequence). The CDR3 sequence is CASSSGTGNEQYF. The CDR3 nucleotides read TGTGCCAGCAGCTCAGGGACAGGGAACGAGCAGTACTTC.

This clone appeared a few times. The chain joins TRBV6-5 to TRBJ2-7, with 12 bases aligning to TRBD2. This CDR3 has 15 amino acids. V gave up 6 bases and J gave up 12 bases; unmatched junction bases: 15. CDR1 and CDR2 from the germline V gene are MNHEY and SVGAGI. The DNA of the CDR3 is TGTGCCAGCAGACCCCCCGGACTAGCGGGGAAGCTCTTGTACTTC. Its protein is CASRPPGLAGKLLYF.

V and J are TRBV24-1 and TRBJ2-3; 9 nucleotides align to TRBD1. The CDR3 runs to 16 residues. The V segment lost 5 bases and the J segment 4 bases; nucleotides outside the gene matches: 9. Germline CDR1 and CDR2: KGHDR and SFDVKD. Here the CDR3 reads CATSGNRGLRPDTQYF. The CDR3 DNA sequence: TGTGCCACCAGTGGGAACAGGGGGCTTAGGCCAGATACGCAGTATTTT.

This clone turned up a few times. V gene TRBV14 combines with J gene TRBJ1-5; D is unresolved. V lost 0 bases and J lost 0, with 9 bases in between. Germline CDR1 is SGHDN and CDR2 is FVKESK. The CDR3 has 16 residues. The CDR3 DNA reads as TGTGCCAGCAGCCAAGAGGGAGGGTATAGCAATCAGCCCCAGCATTTT. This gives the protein CASSQEGGYSNQPQHF.

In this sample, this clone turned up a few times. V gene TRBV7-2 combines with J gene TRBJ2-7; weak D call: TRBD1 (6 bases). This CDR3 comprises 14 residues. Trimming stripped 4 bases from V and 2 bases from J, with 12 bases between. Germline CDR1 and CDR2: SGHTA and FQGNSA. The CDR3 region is CASSWRQVTYEQYF. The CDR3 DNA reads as TGTGCCAGCAGCTGGCGACAGGTCACCTACGAGCAGTACTTC.

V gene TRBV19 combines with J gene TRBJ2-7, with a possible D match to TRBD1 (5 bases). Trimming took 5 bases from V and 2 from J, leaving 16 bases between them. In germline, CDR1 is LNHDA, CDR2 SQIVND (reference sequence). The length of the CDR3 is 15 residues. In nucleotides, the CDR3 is TGTGCCAGTAGTTATAACAGGCTTGAGACCTACGAGCAGTACTTC. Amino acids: CASSYNRLETYEQYF.

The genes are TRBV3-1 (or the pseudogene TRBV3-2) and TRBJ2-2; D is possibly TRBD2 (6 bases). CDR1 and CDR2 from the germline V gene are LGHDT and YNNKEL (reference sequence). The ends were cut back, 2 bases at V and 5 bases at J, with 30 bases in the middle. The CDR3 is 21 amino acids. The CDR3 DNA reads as TGTGCCAGCAGCCAAACCCCAACGCCGTACCGGGACTTCAGGGATACCGGGGAGCTGTTTTTT. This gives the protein CASSQTPTPYRDFRDTGELFF.

CDR3 coding DNA: TGCGCCAGCAGTAGAGACAGGGTCCTCCGGGAAAAACTGTTTTTT. Residues: CASSRDRVLREKLFF. This rearrangement joins TRBV5-1 to TRBJ1-4, with 7 bases identical to TRBD1. Germline assignment: CDR1 SGHRS and CDR2 YFSETQ. The CDR3 consists of 15 residues. Trimming removed 5 bases from V and 8 bases from J; junction bases left unmatched: 12.

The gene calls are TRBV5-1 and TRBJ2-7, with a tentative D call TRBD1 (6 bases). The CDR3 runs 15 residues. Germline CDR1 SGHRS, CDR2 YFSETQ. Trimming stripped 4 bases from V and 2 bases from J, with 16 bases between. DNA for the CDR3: TGCGCCAGCAGCGCGAACAGGGTGGGTGCCTACGAGCAGTACTTC. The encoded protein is CASSANRVGAYEQYF.

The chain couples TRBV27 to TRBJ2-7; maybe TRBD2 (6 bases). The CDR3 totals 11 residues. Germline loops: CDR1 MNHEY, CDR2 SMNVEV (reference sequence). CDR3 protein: CAAGTVYEQYF. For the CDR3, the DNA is TGTGCGGCGGGGACGGTGTACGAGCAGTACTTC.

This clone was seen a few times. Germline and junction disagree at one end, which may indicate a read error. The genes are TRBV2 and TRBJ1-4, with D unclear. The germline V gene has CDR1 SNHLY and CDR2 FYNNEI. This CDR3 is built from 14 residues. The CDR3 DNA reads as TGTGCCAGCAGGGAAGGAGGGTTGAATGAAAAACTGTTTTTT. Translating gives CASREGGLNEKLFF.

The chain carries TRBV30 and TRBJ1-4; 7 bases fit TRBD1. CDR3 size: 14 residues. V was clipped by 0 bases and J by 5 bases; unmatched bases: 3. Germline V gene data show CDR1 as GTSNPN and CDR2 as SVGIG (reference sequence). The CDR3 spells CAWSVRQGNEKLFF. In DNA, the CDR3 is TGTGCCTGGAGTGTACGACAGGGAAATGAAAAACTGTTTTTT.

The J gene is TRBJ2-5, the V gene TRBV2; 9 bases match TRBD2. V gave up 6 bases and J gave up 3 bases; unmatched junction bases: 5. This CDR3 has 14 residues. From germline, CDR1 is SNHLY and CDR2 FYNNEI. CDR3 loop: CASRTSGSKETQYF. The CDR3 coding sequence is TGTGCCAGCAGGACTAGCGGATCAAAAGAGACCCAGTACTTC.

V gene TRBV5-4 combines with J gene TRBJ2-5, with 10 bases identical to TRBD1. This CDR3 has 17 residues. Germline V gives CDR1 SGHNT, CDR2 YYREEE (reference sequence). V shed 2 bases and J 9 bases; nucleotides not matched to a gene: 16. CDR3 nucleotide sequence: TGTGCCAGCAGCTTTGGAGGGACAGGGGCCGCCGGGGTGGCCCAGTACTTC. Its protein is CASSFGGTGAAGVAQYF.

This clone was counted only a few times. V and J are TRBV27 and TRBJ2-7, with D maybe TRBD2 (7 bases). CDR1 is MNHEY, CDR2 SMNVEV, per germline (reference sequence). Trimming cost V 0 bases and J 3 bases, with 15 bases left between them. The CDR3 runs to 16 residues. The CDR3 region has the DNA TGTGCCAGCAGTTTATCGTCAGGGGAGGGAATCTACGAGCAGTACTTC. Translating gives CASSLSSGEGIYEQYF.